The 20 T cell receptor beta chains reported below all come from one sample, sequenced in a study of T cell responses to AZD1222 COVID-19 vaccine. Measured with immunoSEQ multiplex PCR; TCRdb has only the in-frame clones, and not every one. The sample yields roughly 100,000 clones, 90% seen once. The input for sequencing was peripheral blood, taken on day 0 of AZD1222 vaccination. The receptor set was obtained from an adult in good health.

The gene calls are TRBV10-1 and TRBJ2-1, with 8 bases fitting TRBD2. Germline trimming cut 0 bases from V and 3 bases from J; bases unmatched to any gene: 7. Germline V lookup: CDR1 WNHNN, CDR2 SYGVQD (reference sequence). The CDR3 is made up of 17 amino acids. DNA for the CDR3: TGCGCCAGCAGTGAGTCGAACCTAGCGGGCTACTACAATGAGCAGTTCTTC. Translation: CASSESNLAGYYNEQFF.

The CDR3 loop is CASSFTSGGHYNEQFF. The CDR3 region has the DNA TGTGCCAGCAGCTTCACTAGCGGGGGGCACTACAATGAGCAGTTCTTC. This chain links TRBV7-8 with TRBJ2-1; 12 nucleotides match TRBD2. This CDR3 has 16 residues. Germline V gives CDR1 SGHVS, CDR2 FQNEAQ. The V and J ends lost 3 bases and 3 bases, in that order; junction bases with no gene match: 3.

The chain joins TRBV5-1 to TRBJ2-2; a possible D gene is TRBD2 (6 bases). Germline CDR1 reads SGHRS; CDR2 reads YFSETQ. The CDR3 covers 16 residues. V dropped 3 bases and J dropped 5 bases, with 17 bases sitting between them. Here the CDR3 DNA reads TGCGCCAGCAGCTCCGGGGCGGGACCCGGGACCGGGGAGCTGTTTTTT. It codes for CASSSGAGPGTGELFF. The full variable domain, completed using reference TRBV5-1 and TRBJ2-2, is KAGVTQTPRYLIKTRGQQVTLSCSPISGHRSVSWYQQTPGQGLQFLFEYFSETQRNKGNFPGRFSGRQFSNSRSEMNVSTLELGDSALYLCASSSGAGPGTGELFFGEGSRLTVL.

The chain employs TRBV5-1 and TRBJ2-7, with TRBD1 identical over 7 bases. The CDR3 spans 13 residues. Germline CDR1 reads SGHRS; CDR2 reads YFSETQ. The V gene end was trimmed by 0 bases and the J gene end by 4 bases; junction bases not matched to a gene: 1. CDR3 sequence (DNA): TGCGCCAGCAGCTTGGAGGGGGCGTACGAGCAGTACTTC. Its protein is CASSLEGAYEQYF.

This clone has a handful of counts. The chain uses TRBV3-1 (or the pseudogene TRBV3-2) and TRBJ2-1, with TRBD2 as a possible D gene (6 bases). The CDR3 length is 13 residues. Germline CDR1 reads LGHDT; CDR2 reads YNNKEL (reference sequence). V dropped 4 bases and J dropped 2 bases, with 6 bases sitting between them. The DNA of the CDR3 is TGTGCCAGCAGCCGGGGGGCCTACAATGAGCAGTTCTTC. Translation: CASSRGAYNEQFF.

The chain couples TRBV7-9 to TRBJ1-6; D is ambiguous. V was clipped by 1 base and J by 5 bases, with 12 bases between them. Germline values: CDR1 SEHNR, CDR2 FQNEAQ (reference sequence). The length of the CDR3 is 16 residues. The CDR3 nucleotides read TGTGCCAGCAGCTTAGGTGGGAGCAGGAATAATTCACCCCTCCACTTT. Amino acids: CASSLGGSRNNSPLHF.

V is TRBV10-3 and J is TRBJ2-3, with D perhaps matching TRBD2 (6 bases). In germline, CDR1 is ENHRY, CDR2 SYGVKD. V shed 3 bases and J shed 1 base, with 14 bases lying between them. This CDR3 comprises 16 residues. The chain's CDR3 is CAISESSASGTDTQYF. CDR3 DNA: TGTGCCATCAGTGAAAGTTCGGCTAGCGGCACAGATACGCAGTATTTT.

The chain links TRBV7-2 to TRBJ1-2; a possible D gene is TRBD1 (6 bases). Per germline, CDR1 SGHTA and CDR2 FQGNSA. The ends were cut back, 5 bases at V and 3 bases at J, with 16 bases in the middle. This CDR3 has 15 amino acids. CDR3: CASSVRTGIDYGYTF. DNA for the CDR3: TGTGCCAGCAGCGTGAGAACAGGGATCGACTATGGCTACACCTTC. The entire variable domain, with the rest obtained from reference TRBV7-2 and TRBJ1-2, is as follows: GAGVSQSPSNKVTEKGKDVELRCDPISGHTALYWYRQSLGQGLEFLIYFQGNSAPDKSGLPSDRFSAERTGGSVSTLTIQRTQQEDSAVYLCASSVRTGIDYGYTFGSGTRLTVV.

The chain uses TRBV7-2 and TRBJ2-3; no definite D call. Trimming took 3 bases from V and 6 from J, leaving 10 bases between them. Germline CDR1 and CDR2: SGHTA and FQGNSA. The CDR3 contains 13 residues. The CDR3 sequence: CASSFQTRDTQYF. The CDR3 DNA sequence: TGTGCCAGCAGCTTCCAGACCCGGGATACGCAGTATTTT.

The chain uses TRBV7-9 and TRBJ2-3; 14 bases fit TRBD2. The ends lost 5 bases at V and 8 bases at J; junction bases unmatched: 6. This CDR3 spans 15 amino acids. Germline values: CDR1 SEHNR, CDR2 FQNEAQ (reference sequence). CDR3 loop: CASSLPGLAGATQYF. In nucleotides, the CDR3 is TGTGCCAGCAGCCTCCCGGGACTAGCGGGGGCTACGCAGTATTTT.

Only a few counts were recorded for this clone. V and J are TRBV2 and TRBJ2-1; 12 positions match TRBD2. V shed 5 bases and J 9 bases; nucleotides not matched to a gene: 11. Germline-derived CDR1 and CDR2 are SNHLY and FYNNEI. The CDR3 runs 16 residues. The CDR3 protein is CASSTRSSGGATEQFF. As DNA, the CDR3 is TGTGCCAGCAGTACCCGTTCTAGCGGGGGGGCAACTGAGCAGTTCTTC. Supplemented by reference TRBV2 and TRBJ2-1, the full variable domain reads EPEVTQTPSHQVTQMGQEVILRCVPISNHLYFYWYRQILGQKVEFLVSFYNNEISEKSEIFDDQFSVERPDGSNFTLKIRSTKLEDSAMYFCASSTRSSGGATEQFFGPGTRLTVL.

The CDR3 DNA sequence: TGTGCCAGTAGTATAAGGATTGGAGCCTATGGCTACACCTTC. Translating gives CASSIRIGAYGYTF. The chain employs TRBV19 and TRBJ1-2; D call uncertain. V lost 2 bases to trimming and J lost 4 bases, with 11 bases between them. CDR1 is LNHDA, CDR2 SQIVND, per germline (reference sequence). The CDR3 loop spans 14 amino acids.

A few counts support this clone. The chain combines TRBV5-1 with TRBJ2-2; D may be TRBD1 (6 bases). The CDR3 covers 15 residues. Germline V gene data show CDR1 as SGHRS and CDR2 as YFSETQ. Trimming pared 1 base from V and 3 bases from J, leaving 10 bases between. CDR3 nucleotides: TGCGCCAGCAGCTTGTCCAGGGGTGACACCGGGGAGCTGTTTTTT. As protein: CASSLSRGDTGELFF.

Written as DNA, the CDR3 is TGTGCCAGCAGCCTAGACTACGAGCAGTACTTC. It is translated as CASSLDYEQYF. The V and J genes are TRBV2 and TRBJ2-7, with D uncertain. The CDR3 is 11 amino acids. Germline CDR1 and CDR2: SNHLY and FYNNEI. V lost 6 bases, J lost 3 bases, and 6 bases lay in between.

V and J are TRBV2 and TRBJ1-6, with D uncertain. V was trimmed by 5 bases and J by 0 bases, leaving 5 bases between them. Germline loops: CDR1 SNHLY, CDR2 FYNNEI. This CDR3 has 14 amino acids. The CDR3 coding sequence is TGTGCCAGCAGTCGCGGCTCCTATAATTCACCCCTCCACTTT. It specifies CASSRGSYNSPLHF.

The chain links TRBV13 to TRBJ2-6; the D gene is possibly TRBD2 (6 bases). The germline V gene encodes CDR1 PRHDT and CDR2 FYEKMQ (reference sequence). The germline V and J ends were trimmed by 5 bases and 1 base, with 27 bases remaining between them. The CDR3 consists of 21 residues. The CDR3 region has the DNA TGTGCCAGCAGCCCACCCAACTGGAGGAGGGCTGGGCAATCTGGGGCCAACGTCCTGACTTTC. Encoded protein: CASSPPNWRRAGQSGANVLTF.

This clone was seen only once. The rearrangement links TRBV11-1 to TRBJ1-2, with TRBD1 identical over 7 bases. Unmatched junction bases numbered 6, after V lost 0 bases and J lost 5 bases. Germline CDR1 reads SGHAT; CDR2 reads FQDESV (reference sequence). The CDR3 has 15 residues. CDR3: CASSLASDRAYGYTF. For the CDR3, the DNA is TGTGCCAGCAGCTTAGCGAGTGACAGGGCTTATGGCTACACCTTC.

The chain joins TRBV29-1 to TRBJ2-2, with 8 bases fitting TRBD2. This CDR3 spans 17 amino acids. CDR1 is SQVTM, CDR2 ANQGSEA, per germline. After removal of 4 bases from V and 1 base from J, the junction contained 11 bases not matched to a gene. The CDR3 region has the DNA TGCAGCGTTGCGGGCGGGCGGGGGGCCCAGAACACCGGGGAGCTGTTTTTT. Protein sequence: CSVAGGRGAQNTGELFF.

The V call is TRBV7-2, the J call TRBJ1-2; D is undetermined. CDR1 and CDR2 from the germline V gene are SGHTA and FQGNSA. The V and J ends lost 3 bases and 3 bases respectively, with 11 bases between them. The CDR3 is 14 residues long. CDR3 DNA sequence: TGTGCCAGCAGCTTTTTAAGTTCTCACTATGGCTACACCTTC. As protein: CASSFLSSHYGYTF.

The chain has TRBV9 and TRBJ1-2; 7 bases fit TRBD1. CDR3 length: 13 amino acids. Losses at the gene ends were 3 bases for V and 6 bases for J; bases not matched to a gene: 5. Germline V lookup: CDR1 SGDLS, CDR2 YYNGEE. In DNA form, the CDR3 reads TGTGCCAGCAGCGGGCAGGGGGTAGATGGCTACACCTTC. It specifies CASSGQGVDGYTF.